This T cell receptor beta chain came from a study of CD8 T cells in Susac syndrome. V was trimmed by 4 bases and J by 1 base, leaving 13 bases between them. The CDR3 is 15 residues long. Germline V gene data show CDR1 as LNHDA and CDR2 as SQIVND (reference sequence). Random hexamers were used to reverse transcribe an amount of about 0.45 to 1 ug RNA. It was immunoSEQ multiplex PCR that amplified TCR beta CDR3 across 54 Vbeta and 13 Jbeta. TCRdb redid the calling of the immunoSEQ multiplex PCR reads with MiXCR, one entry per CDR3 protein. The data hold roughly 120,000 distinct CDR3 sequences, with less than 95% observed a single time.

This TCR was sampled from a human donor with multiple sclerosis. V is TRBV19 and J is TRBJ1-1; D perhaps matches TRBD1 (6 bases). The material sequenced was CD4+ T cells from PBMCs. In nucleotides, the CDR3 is TGTGCCAGTAGTACTTTTCTACAGGGGAACACTGAAGCTTTCTTT. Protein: CASSTFLQGNTEAFF.